The clone carrying this T cell receptor beta chain has at least ten counts. Its antigen is not known. MiXCR was run by TCRdb on the 5' RACE reads, yielding one entry per CDR3 protein. The data contain 650,000 to 800,000 distinct CDR3 sequences, over 8.5% of them singletons. CDR3 length: 15 residues. Trimming left V 1 base short and J 5 bases short, with 14 bases between. CDR1 SEHNR and CDR2 FQNEAQ come from the germline V gene (reference sequence). These data are taken from a study of identical twins. Study-wide results and limits: Excess sharing by twins proved weaker in beta out-of-frame sequences.

These same records also appear under a second study, on yellow fever vaccine responses in identical twins.

The sample taken for sequencing was PBMCs. This sequence originates from a woman between 18 and 29 years old in good health. V gene TRBV7-9 combines with J gene TRBJ2-5, with D tentatively TRBD2 (6 bases). CDR3 sequence: CASSLGDRREETQYF. CDR3 coding DNA: TGTGCCAGCAGCTTAGGCGACCGCCGGGAGGAGACCCAGTACTTC. The full variable domain, its missing parts supplied by reference TRBV7-9 and TRBJ2-5, is DTGVSQNPRHKITKRGQNVTFRCDPISEHNRLYWYRQTLGQGPEFLTYFQNEAQLEKSRLLSDRFSAERPKGSFSTLEIQRTEQGDSAMYLCASSLGDRREETQYFGPGTRLLVL.